The present entry profiles one T cell receptor (beta chain) with its context. Trimming removed 4 bases from V and 0 bases from J, with 10 bases in between. CDR1 is SGHNT and CDR2 is YENEEA in the germline V gene. The CDR3 has 15 residues. The entry originates in a study of blood T cell repertoires in COVID-19. Overall study: The origin of the acute and convalescent COVID-19 samples was the United States, Italy and Spain. The analysed material was cDNA or gDNA that came from T cells, B-cell-depleted T cells, or PBMCs.

Original analysis: It was from reference gene primer amplification that nucleated cell counts were estimated. Here immunoSEQ multiplex PCR was the method, and the copy in TCRdb shows in-frame clones only, minus some. The DNA gave D and trimming, while V, J and clone size come from that table. The sample records over 200,000 clones, 70% to 90% being singletons. This TCR was sampled from a young man with COVID-19, enrolled during active disease. This chain joins TRBV11-3 and TRBJ2-1, with no clear D. Sequencing was done on a sample of peripheral blood. The CDR3 loop reads CASSSSGNSYNEQFF. The CDR3 DNA is TGTGCCAGCAGCTCTAGTGGCAACTCCTACAATGAGCAGTTCTTC.